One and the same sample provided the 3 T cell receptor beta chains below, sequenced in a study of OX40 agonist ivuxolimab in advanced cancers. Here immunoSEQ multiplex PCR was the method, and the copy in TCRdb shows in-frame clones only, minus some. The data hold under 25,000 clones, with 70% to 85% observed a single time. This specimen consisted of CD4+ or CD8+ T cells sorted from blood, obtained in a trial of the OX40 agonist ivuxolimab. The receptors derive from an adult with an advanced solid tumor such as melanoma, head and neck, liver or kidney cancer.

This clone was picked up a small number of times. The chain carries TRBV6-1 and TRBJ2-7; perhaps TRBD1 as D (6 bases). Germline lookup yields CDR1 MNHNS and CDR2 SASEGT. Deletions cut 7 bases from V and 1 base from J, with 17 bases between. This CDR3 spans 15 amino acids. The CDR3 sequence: CASIPAGTWSYEQYF. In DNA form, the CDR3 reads TGTGCCAGCATCCCCGCCGGGACATGGTCCTACGAGCAGTACTTC.

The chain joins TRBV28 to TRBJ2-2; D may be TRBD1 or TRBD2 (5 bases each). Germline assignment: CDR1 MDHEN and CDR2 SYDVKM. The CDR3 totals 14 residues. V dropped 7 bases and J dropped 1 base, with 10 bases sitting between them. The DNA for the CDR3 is TGTGCCAGCAAGGGACGGGGGAACACCGGGGAGCTGTTTTTT. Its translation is CASKGRGNTGELFF.

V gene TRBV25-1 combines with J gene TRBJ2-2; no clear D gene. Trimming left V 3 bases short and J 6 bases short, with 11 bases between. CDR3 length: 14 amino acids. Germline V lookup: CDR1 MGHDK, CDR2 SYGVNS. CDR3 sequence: CASSEDRSAGELFF. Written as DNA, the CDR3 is TGTGCCAGCAGTGAGGATAGAAGTGCCGGGGAGCTGTTTTTT.